This T cell receptor (beta chain) was obtained from a study of blood T cell repertoires in COVID-19. Study in general: Acute-phase and convalescent COVID-19 samples originated in the United States, Italy and Spain.

This CDR3 contains 12 residues. V dropped 1 base and J dropped 10 bases, with 10 bases sitting between them. Germline V gives CDR1 MNHNY, CDR2 SVGAGI (reference sequence). Produced via immunoSEQ multiplex PCR; TCRdb's table is partial and in-frame only. The sample shows 100,000 to 120,000 clones, about 83% of them seen only once. Input material: peripheral blood. The TCR comes from a woman aged 70-85 years with acute or convalescent COVID-19. This sequence joins TRBV6-6 and TRBJ1-1; D might be TRBD1 (6 bases). The CDR3 region is CASSYFQGRAFF. CDR3 DNA sequence: TGTGCCAGCAGTTACTTCCAGGGGCGAGCTTTCTTT.